Each of the 25 T cell receptor beta chains below was sequenced from the same sample in a study of T cell changes during pregnancy in multiple sclerosis (dated by TCRdb to the late 2010s). Libraries were prepared through the immunoSEQ multiplex PCR assay. The table was pulled from immuneACCESS by TCRdb, which kept in-frame rearrangements only. Such tables lose some clones; where checked, under half of the loss comes from unresolved V genes, and the rest has no known cause. For this sample there are approximately 94,000 clones; approximately 92% appear just once. Together, the top ten hold 1.9% of the sample. The sequencing here drew on peripheral blood, taken after pregnancy. The receptors come from a female donor with multiple sclerosis, enrolled in a pregnancy study.

The chain uses TRBV30 and TRBJ1-2; 8 nucleotides align to TRBD1. Germline V gene data show CDR1 as GTSNPN and CDR2 as SVGIG (reference sequence). V lost 4 bases to trimming and J lost 8 bases; unmatched junction nucleotides: 9. This CDR3 spans 13 amino acids. The DNA for the CDR3 is TGTGCCTGGAAGGTCGCAGGGGGCTGGGGCTACACCTTC. Translated, it gives CAWKVAGGWGYTF.

The chain links TRBV13 to TRBJ2-5; maybe TRBD1 (6 bases). The germline V gene encodes CDR1 PRHDT and CDR2 FYEKMQ (reference sequence). V dropped 7 bases and J dropped 2 bases, with 23 bases sitting between them. The CDR3 totals 17 residues. CDR3 sequence reads: CASIPSQGQRNQETQYF. In DNA, the CDR3 is TGTGCCAGCATCCCCTCGCAAGGACAGCGCAATCAAGAGACCCAGTACTTC.

The chain links TRBV20-1 to TRBJ1-2; D uncertain. CDR3 length equals 11 residues. V was cut by 6 bases and J by 5 bases, with 10 bases left in between. Germline CDR1 is DFQATT and CDR2 is SNEGSKA (reference sequence). CDR3: CSARMDYGYTF. The CDR3 nucleotides are TGCAGTGCCAGGATGGATTATGGCTACACCTTC.

The chain joins TRBV27 to TRBJ2-1; D is perhaps TRBD2 (6 bases). The CDR3 extends over 15 amino acids. Germline V lookup: CDR1 MNHEY, CDR2 SMNVEV (reference sequence). Trimming shortened V by 3 bases and J by 4 bases, and 13 bases separated the two germline ends. The CDR3 DNA reads as TGTGCCAGCAGTTTTACTAGCAAACCTTACAATGAGCAGTTCTTC. Protein product: CASSFTSKPYNEQFF.

The V gene is TRBV7-2, the J gene TRBJ1-1; D ambiguous. Per the germline V gene, CDR1 is SGHTA and CDR2 is FQGNSA. The CDR3 covers 12 residues. Trimming took 2 bases from V and 3 from J, leaving 4 bases between them. The CDR3 DNA reads as TGTGCCAGCAGCTTACTGTACACTGAAGCTTTCTTT. Translated: CASSLLYTEAFF.

The CDR3 region is CASRAGTEAFF. The CDR3 coding sequence is TGTGCCAGCAGGGCAGGAACTGAAGCTTTCTTT. The gene calls are TRBV7-8 and TRBJ1-1; D gene unclear. Germline CDR1 reads SGHVS; CDR2 reads FQNEAQ. V was cut by 6 bases and J by 5 bases, with 7 bases left in between. This CDR3 is 11 amino acids long.

The V and J genes are TRBV6-6 and TRBJ2-7; unclear D gene. CDR1 and CDR2 (germline): MNHNY, SVGAGI (reference sequence). This CDR3 is 15 amino acids long. V was cut by 2 bases and J by 3 bases, with 14 bases left in between. The CDR3, as DNA: TGTGCCAGCAGTTACACCGATGGTGCCGGCTACGAGCAGTACTTC. This gives the protein CASSYTDGAGYEQYF.

The chain carries TRBV2 and TRBJ1-2; a possible D gene is TRBD1 (5 bases). The CDR3 is 15 residues long. The germline V and J ends were trimmed by 2 bases and 4 bases, with 14 bases remaining between them. The V gene's germline CDR1 is SNHLY and CDR2 FYNNEI. The CDR3 is CASSERFGGSYGYTF. CDR3 in DNA: TGTGCCAGCAGTGAACGGTTCGGGGGTTCCTATGGCTACACCTTC. The full variable domain, with the rest looked up from reference TRBV2 and TRBJ1-2, is EPEVTQTPSHQVTQMGQEVILRCVPISNHLYFYWYRQILGQKVEFLVSFYNNEISEKSEIFDDQFSVERPDGSNFTLKIRSTKLEDSAMYFCASSERFGGSYGYTFGSGTRLTVV.

This chain links TRBV19 with TRBJ2-1; 8 nucleotides align to TRBD2. Germline values: CDR1 LNHDA, CDR2 SQIVND (reference sequence). V was pared by 3 bases and J by 12 bases, with 7 bases of the junction left unmatched. The CDR3 sequence is 13 residues long. The chain's CDR3 is CASSILRGAGQFF. CDR3 DNA: TGTGCCAGTAGTATTTTGCGGGGGGCCGGGCAGTTCTTC.

The chain has TRBV28 and TRBJ2-5; 8 bases are shared with TRBD1. This CDR3 is 14 amino acids long. Germline V gene data show CDR1 as MDHEN and CDR2 as SYDVKM. Germline trimming cut 4 bases from V and 2 bases from J; bases unmatched to any gene: 3. DNA for the CDR3: TGTGCCAGCAGTTCCTGGACAGGGCAAGAGACCCAGTACTTC. Protein product: CASSSWTGQETQYF.

The chain employs TRBV6-1 and TRBJ1-2, with 9 bases fitting TRBD1. The CDR3 extends over 15 amino acids. CDR1 MNHNS and CDR2 SASEGT come from the germline V gene. Trimming removed 6 bases from V and 6 bases from J; junction bases left unmatched: 11. The CDR3, as DNA: TGTGCCAGCAGAGCCATTTGGACAGGGGAAAATGGCTACACCTTC. Amino acid sequence: CASRAIWTGENGYTF.

This rearrangement joins TRBV10-2 to TRBJ1-6, with a possible D match to TRBD1 (6 bases). Germline V lookup: CDR1 WSHSY, CDR2 SAAADI. The CDR3 sequence is 15 residues long. V dropped 4 bases and J dropped 5 bases, with 12 bases sitting between them. CDR3 sequence reads: CASSVRQADNSPLHF. The CDR3 nucleotides are TGCGCCAGCAGTGTACGACAGGCGGATAATTCACCCCTCCACTTT.

The gene calls are TRBV5-6 and TRBJ1-1; D call uncertain. CDR1 is SGHDT, CDR2 YYEEEE, per germline. This CDR3 comprises 19 residues. V was clipped by 3 bases and J by 0 bases, with 24 bases between them. The CDR3 region has the DNA TGTGCCAGCAGCTCCGGAGTTTACGGGGATGAGCTCATGAACACTGAAGCTTTCTTT. This translates into CASSSGVYGDELMNTEAFF.

The chain uses TRBV5-1 and TRBJ2-5; TRBD2 matches 8 bases. CDR1 and CDR2 from the germline V gene are SGHRS and YFSETQ. J was trimmed by 4 bases and V by 4 bases; bases with no gene match: 6. CDR3 length equals 14 residues. The CDR3 spells CASSPTSVGETQYF. The CDR3 DNA is TGCGCCAGCAGCCCGACTAGCGTTGGAGAGACCCAGTACTTC.

This clone has more than one count but fewer than ten. The rearrangement uses TRBV6-1 and TRBJ1-5, with D maybe TRBD1 (6 bases). Germline V gives CDR1 MNHNS, CDR2 SASEGT. The CDR3 sequence is 14 residues long. Between the trimmed V and J ends, which lost 4 bases and 6 bases, there was a span of 13 bases. Here the CDR3 reads CASSVSGDSQPQHF. In DNA, the CDR3 is TGTGCCAGCAGTGTTTCAGGGGATAGTCAGCCCCAGCATTTT.

This chain connects TRBV30 to TRBJ1-3; 7 nucleotides agree with TRBD1. V lost 1 base and J lost 1; bases outside the gene matches: 7. This CDR3 spans 16 amino acids. CDR1 GTSNPN and CDR2 SVGIG come from the germline V gene (reference sequence). The CDR3 nucleotides are TGTGCCTGGAGTGCCATCCCCAGGGGGTCTGGAAACACCATATATTTT. It yields the protein CAWSAIPRGSGNTIYF.

V is TRBV7-2 and J is TRBJ2-2; the D gene is possibly TRBD1 (6 bases). The ends were cut back, 1 base at V and 4 bases at J, with 16 bases in the middle. Per the germline V gene, CDR1 is SGHTA and CDR2 is FQGNSA. The CDR3 has 17 amino acids. CDR3 sequence (DNA): TGTGCCAGCAGCTTAGTGAGCAGGGGACGATTCACCGGGGAGCTGTTTTTT. Protein product: CASSLVSRGRFTGELFF.

Notes on this clone: This sample includes further DNA sequences coding for the same CDR3. V gene TRBV6-5 combines with J gene TRBJ1-2, with 9 bases identical to TRBD1. CDR3 length: 13 amino acids. Germline CDR1 is MNHEY and CDR2 is SVGAGI. V was pared by 7 bases and J by 5 bases, with 5 bases of the junction left unmatched. The CDR3 sequence: CASTLGTGYGYTF. The CDR3 coding sequence is TGTGCCAGCACTCTAGGGACAGGGTATGGCTACACCTTC.

This chain links TRBV5-6 with TRBJ1-3; D not certain. Germline lookup yields CDR1 SGHDT and CDR2 YYEEEE. Trimming took 0 bases from V and 9 from J, leaving 13 bases between them. The CDR3 covers 14 residues. CDR3 region: CASSLGVRWATIYF. The DNA of the CDR3 is TGTGCCAGCAGCTTGGGGGTCAGGTGGGCCACCATATATTTT.

V usage is TRBV11-1 and J usage is TRBJ2-7; the match to TRBD2 covers 8 bases. The CDR3 loop spans 15 amino acids. Trimming at V came to 5 bases and at J to 1 base, leaving 7 bases not matched to a gene. Per the germline V gene, CDR1 is SGHAT and CDR2 is FQDESV (reference sequence). The CDR3 spells CASSPERGPSYEQYF. The CDR3 DNA reads as TGTGCCAGCAGCCCAGAGCGGGGGCCTTCCTACGAGCAGTACTTC.

The gene calls are TRBV9 and TRBJ2-3; possible D gene TRBD2, 5 bases. Trimming pared 1 base from V and 5 bases from J, leaving 11 bases between. Looked up from germline, CDR1 is SGDLS and CDR2 is YYNGEE. This CDR3 spans 14 amino acids. The CDR3 spells CASSVSGVLDTQYF. The CDR3 DNA reads TGTGCCAGCAGCGTATCCGGGGTTCTAGATACGCAGTATTTT.

This chain links TRBV18 with TRBJ2-7, with D possibly matching TRBD1 (6 bases). V was pared by 3 bases and J by 2 bases, with 11 bases between. This CDR3 has 14 amino acids. Germline V gene lookup returns CDR1 KGHSH and CDR2 LQKENI. CDR3 sequence: CASSPRQAPYEQYF. The CDR3 bases are TGTGCCAGCTCACCCCGACAGGCCCCCTACGAGCAGTACTTC.

The V gene is TRBV18, the J gene TRBJ1-4; D remains unclear. V was clipped by 2 bases and J by 8 bases, with 9 bases between them. From germline, CDR1 is KGHSH and CDR2 LQKENI. This CDR3 comprises 13 residues. The CDR3 sequence is CASSPILAEKLFF. CDR3 nucleotide sequence: TGTGCCAGCTCACCAATTTTGGCAGAAAAACTGTTTTTT.

The genes are TRBV15 and TRBJ2-7, with 10 bases that match TRBD2. The V gene end was trimmed by 2 bases and the J gene end by 3 bases; junction bases not matched to a gene: 4. This CDR3 has 15 residues. Germline V CDR1 and CDR2: LNHNV, YYDKDF (reference sequence). The CDR3, as DNA: TGTGCCACCAGCAGACAAGCGGGAGGGAACTACGAGCAGTACTTC. Its translation is CATSRQAGGNYEQYF.

The rearrangement joins TRBV30 to TRBJ1-2; 9 bases match TRBD1. The V gene's germline CDR1 is GTSNPN and CDR2 SVGIG (reference sequence). The J segment lost 10 bases and the V segment lost 3 bases, leaving 15 bases of the junction unmatched. The CDR3 spans 15 residues. The CDR3 DNA reads as TGTGCCTGGAGGGGACAGGGCGTGAGTCTCGGTCCCTACACCTTC. It codes for CAWRGQGVSLGPYTF.